Listed here are 14 T cell receptor beta chains from one sample, sequenced in a study of T cell repertoires in cytomegalovirus infection (dated by TCRdb to about 2019). The sequencer listed for this sample is Illumina HiSeq 1500. Through fastp at Q25 and MiXCR, TCRdb rebuilt clones from the public reads, retaining in-frame beta chains. Rows with one shared CDR3 protein collapse into an entry with the most common genes and DNA. In this sample the table shows 630,000 or so distinct CDR3 sequences, roughly 24% of which occur a single time. The top ten constitute approximately 8.2% of the sample. Sequenced input: CD8+ T cells from PBMCs. The origin of the receptors is a human donor in good health (CMV status not recorded). Some clones in this sample may be carry-over from other donors' samples.

The J gene is TRBJ1-1, the V gene TRBV19, with D perhaps matching TRBD1 (5 bases). Trimming removed 2 bases at V and 0 bases at J, with 19 bases between. The germline V gene has CDR1 LNHDA and CDR2 SQIVND (reference sequence). This CDR3 is built from 18 residues. Written as DNA, the CDR3 is TGTGCCAGTAGTATAAGGGATCTTCGCCAGGGTTTGAACACTGAAGCTTTCTTT. Its protein is CASSIRDLRQGLNTEAFF.

This clonotype was counted at least ten times. The chain couples TRBV12-3 or TRBV12-4 to TRBJ2-1, with 9 bases matching TRBD2. J was trimmed by 4 bases and V by 5 bases; bases with no gene match: 12. The CDR3 spans 17 residues. The CDR3 is CASSTETRAGGYNEQFF. The CDR3 bases are TGTGCCAGCAGTACAGAGACTAGGGCGGGGGGGTACAATGAGCAGTTCTTC.

The sample holds many counts of this clonotype. The V and J genes are TRBV6-6 and TRBJ2-1; TRBD2 agrees at 9 bases. In germline, CDR1 is MNHNY, CDR2 SVGAGI (reference sequence). This CDR3 is built from 16 residues. After removal of 7 bases from V and 4 bases from J, the junction contained 11 bases not matched to a gene. The CDR3 here is CASNDPETSGYNEQFF. The CDR3 DNA follows: TGTGCCAGCAACGACCCTGAGACTAGCGGATACAATGAGCAGTTCTTC.

V is TRBV2 and J is TRBJ2-7; possibly TRBD2 for D (6 bases). V lost 1 base, J lost 3 bases, and 10 bases lay in between. The CDR3 extends over 14 amino acids. Germline V gene lookup returns CDR1 SNHLY and CDR2 FYNNEI. CDR3 sequence: CASSEGGGGYEQYF. The CDR3, as DNA: TGTGCCAGCAGTGAAGGTGGGGGAGGCTACGAGCAGTACTTC.

This clonotype was observed a few times. The rearrangement joins TRBV15 to TRBJ2-1; perhaps D is TRBD1 or TRBD2 (5 bases each). V was pared by 0 bases and J by 10 bases, with 13 bases between. The germline gives CDR1 LNHNV, CDR2 YYDKDF (reference sequence). This CDR3 has 14 residues. The CDR3 region has the DNA TGTGCCACCAGCAGAGAGGGACGGCCCAGGGAGCAGTTCTTC. It translates to CATSREGRPREQFF.

This clonotype showed up just a few times. This rearrangement joins TRBV27 to TRBJ1-5; no definite D call. Germline CDR1 MNHEY, CDR2 SMNVEV (reference sequence). Trimming removed 2 bases from V and 9 bases from J, with 11 bases in between. The CDR3 is 13 residues long. This CDR3 is CASSLSTGRPQHF. In DNA, the CDR3 is TGTGCCAGCAGTTTAAGTACGGGTCGGCCCCAGCATTTT.

This clonotype was detected only a few times. The chain employs TRBV7-9 and TRBJ2-7; the D gene could be TRBD1 or TRBD2 (5 bases each). The germline V and J ends were trimmed by 1 base and 6 bases, with 16 bases remaining between them. Germline V lookup: CDR1 SEHNR, CDR2 FQNEAQ (reference sequence). The CDR3 spans 15 residues. The CDR3 region is CASSLGGRERGEQYF. The CDR3 nucleotides are TGTGCCAGCAGCTTAGGGGGCAGGGAGAGGGGCGAGCAGTACTTC.

V is TRBV28 and J is TRBJ2-5, with D maybe TRBD2 (5 bases). The V and J ends lost 4 bases and 5 bases respectively, with 11 bases between them. Germline CDR1 reads MDHEN; CDR2 reads SYDVKM. The CDR3 length is 13 residues. CDR3 sequence (DNA): TGTGCCAGCAGTTCGGGGATCTTTGAGACCCAGTACTTC. Residues: CASSSGIFETQYF.

This chain joins TRBV28 and TRBJ2-1; D remains unclear. The V gene lost 1 base and the J gene lost 1 base, with 14 bases spanning the gap. CDR1 is MDHEN, CDR2 SYDVKM, per germline. The CDR3 has 17 amino acids. CDR3 region: CASSLYARRRSYNEQFF. In DNA, the CDR3 is TGTGCCAGCAGTTTATACGCCCGGCGGCGATCCTACAATGAGCAGTTCTTC. The full variable domain, completed using reference TRBV28 and TRBJ2-1, is DVKVTQSSRYLVKRTGEKVFLECVQDMDHENMFWYRQDPGLGLRLIYFSYDVKMKEKGDIPEGYSVSREKKERFSLILESASTNQTSMYLCASSLYARRRSYNEQFFGPGTRLTVL.

In DNA form, the CDR3 reads TGCAGCGTGTTCAGGGACCCAAACTATGGCTACACCTTC. Translated: CSVFRDPNYGYTF. The chain employs TRBV29-1 and TRBJ1-2, with D perhaps matching TRBD1 (5 bases). V shed 6 bases and J shed 2 bases, with 13 bases lying between them. This CDR3 contains 13 residues. Germline V lookup: CDR1 SQVTM, CDR2 ANQGSEA.

This sequence joins TRBV19 and TRBJ2-1, with TRBD1 as a possible D gene (5 bases). In germline, CDR1 is LNHDA, CDR2 SQIVND (reference sequence). The CDR3 contains 12 residues. Trimming shortened V by 7 bases and J by 6 bases, and 10 bases separated the two germline ends. The CDR3 reads CASIKGPNEQFF. CDR3 in DNA: TGTGCCAGTATCAAGGGGCCCAATGAGCAGTTCTTC.

This clonotype has only one observation. This rearrangement joins TRBV19 to TRBJ1-5; D perhaps matches TRBD1 (5 bases). The CDR3 loop spans 13 amino acids. V was clipped by 6 bases and J by 7 bases, with 13 bases between them. CDR1 and CDR2 (germline): LNHDA, SQIVND (reference sequence). For the CDR3, the DNA is TGTGCCAGTAGCCCAGGGACGAGGCAGCCCCAGCATTTT. It specifies CASSPGTRQPQHF.

In the case of this clonotype: A read error is possible here, since a much larger clone lies one base away. The chain employs TRBV7-8 and TRBJ2-7; unclear D gene. The CDR3 totals 13 residues. Germline values: CDR1 SGHVS, CDR2 FQNEAQ. Trimming pared 2 bases from V and 5 bases from J, leaving 10 bases between. The CDR3 here is CASSLTPPHEQYF. The CDR3 coding sequence is TGTGCCAGCAGCTTAACACCTCCCCACGAGCAGTACTTC. Supplemented by reference TRBV7-8 and TRBJ2-7, the full variable domain reads GAGVSQSPRYKVAKRGQDVALRCDPISGHVSLFWYQQALGQGPEFLTYFQNEAQLDKSGLPSDRFFAERPEGSVSTLKIQRTQQEDSAVYLCASSLTPPHEQYFGPGTRLTVT.

This sequence joins TRBV7-9 and TRBJ1-5; D not certain. V gave up 1 base and J gave up 6 bases, with 4 bases separating them. Germline V gives CDR1 SEHNR, CDR2 FQNEAQ (reference sequence). The CDR3 is made up of 12 amino acids. The CDR3 loop reads CASSLETQPQHF. CDR3 nucleotides: TGTGCCAGCAGCTTAGAAACTCAGCCCCAGCATTTT.